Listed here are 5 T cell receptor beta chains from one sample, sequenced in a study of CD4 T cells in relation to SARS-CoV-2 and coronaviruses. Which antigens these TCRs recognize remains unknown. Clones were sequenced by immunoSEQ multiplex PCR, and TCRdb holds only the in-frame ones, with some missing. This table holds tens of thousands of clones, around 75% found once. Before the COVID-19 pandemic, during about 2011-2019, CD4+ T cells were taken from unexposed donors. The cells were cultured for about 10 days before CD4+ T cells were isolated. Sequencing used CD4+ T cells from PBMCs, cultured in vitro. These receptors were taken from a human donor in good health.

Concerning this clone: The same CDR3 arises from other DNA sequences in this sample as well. DNA for the CDR3: TGTGCCAGCAGCGTAGCCCAGGGGGCAGATACGCAGTATTTT. Protein product: CASSVAQGADTQYF. The rearrangement joins TRBV9 to TRBJ2-3, with 7 bases aligning to TRBD1. Germline V CDR1 and CDR2: SGDLS, YYNGEE. The CDR3 is 14 residues long. J lost 4 bases, V lost 0 bases, and 2 bases had no gene match.

This CDR3 reads CASSQVRSFVGDEQYF. The CDR3 DNA sequence: TGCGCCAGCAGCCAAGTGCGTTCGTTCGTGGGAGACGAGCAGTACTTC. The chain recombines TRBV4-3 with TRBJ2-7; a weak D match, TRBD2 (5 bases). Germline assignment: CDR1 LGHNA and CDR2 YSLEER. The CDR3 loop spans 16 amino acids. Trimming took 1 base from V and 5 from J, leaving 18 bases between them.

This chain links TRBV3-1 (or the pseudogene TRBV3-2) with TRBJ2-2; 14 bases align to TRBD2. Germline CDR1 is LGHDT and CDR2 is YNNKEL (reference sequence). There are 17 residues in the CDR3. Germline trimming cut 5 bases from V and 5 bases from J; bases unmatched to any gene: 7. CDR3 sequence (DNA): TGTGCCAGCAGCGACCGAAGACTAGCGGGAGGGACCGGGGAGCTGTTTTTT. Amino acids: CASSDRRLAGGTGELFF.

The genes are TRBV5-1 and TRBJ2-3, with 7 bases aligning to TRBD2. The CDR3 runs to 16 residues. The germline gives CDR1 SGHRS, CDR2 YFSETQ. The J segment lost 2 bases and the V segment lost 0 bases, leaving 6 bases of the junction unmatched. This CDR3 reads CASSLDGGRATDTQYF. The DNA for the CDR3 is TGCGCCAGCAGCTTGGATGGAGGGAGGGCCACAGATACGCAGTATTTT.

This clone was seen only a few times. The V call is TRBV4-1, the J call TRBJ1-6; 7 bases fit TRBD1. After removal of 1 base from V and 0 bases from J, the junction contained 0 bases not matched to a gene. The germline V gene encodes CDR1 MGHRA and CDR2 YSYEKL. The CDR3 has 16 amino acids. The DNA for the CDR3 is TGCGCCAGCAGCCAAGGACAGGGCTCCTATAATTCACCCCTCCACTTT. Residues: CASSQGQGSYNSPLHF.